This T cell receptor (beta chain) was identified in a study of cytomegalovirus exposure and HLA in healthy donors. Whole-study context: An earlier analysis identified fewer than 130 million unique TCR beta sequences in some 180 million T cells. Study-level results: Presence/absence analyses assumed roughly uniform sequencing depth across donors. Follow-up analysis found HLA locus-dependent TCR association rates, highest for DRB1 and lowest for HLA-C.

As concerns this clone: The antigen remains unidentified.

CDR1 MNHNS and CDR2 SASEGT come from the germline V gene. V lost 5 bases, J lost 1 base, and 4 bases stayed unmatched. The CDR3 covers 14 residues. PCR used 60 Vbeta primers and 13 Jbeta primers. Assay used: immunoSEQ multiplex PCR; TCRdb lists only in-frame clones, some missing. The sample holds 100,000 to 150,000 clones, roughly four fifths seen once. The chain uses TRBV6-1 and TRBJ1-1; 7 positions match TRBD1. Sequences were obtained from PBMCs. The origin of this receptor is a boy younger than 10 in good health and CMV-seronegative. Here the CDR3 reads CASSLRQGNTEAFF. Written as DNA, the CDR3 is TGTGCCAGCAGTCTTCGACAGGGGAACACTGAAGCTTTCTTT.